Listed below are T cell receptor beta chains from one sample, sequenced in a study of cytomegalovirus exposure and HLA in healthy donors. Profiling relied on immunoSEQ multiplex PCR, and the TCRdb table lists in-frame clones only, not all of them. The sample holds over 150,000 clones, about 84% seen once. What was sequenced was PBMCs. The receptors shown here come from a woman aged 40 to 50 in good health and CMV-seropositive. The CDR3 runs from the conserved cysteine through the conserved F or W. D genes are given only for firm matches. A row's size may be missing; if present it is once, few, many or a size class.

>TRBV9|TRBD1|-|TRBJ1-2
CASSVASGGDGYTF
TGTGCCAGCAGCGTAGCGTCAGGGGGCGACGGCTACACCTTC
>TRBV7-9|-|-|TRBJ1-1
CASSLYRESNTEAFF
TGTGCCAGCAGCTTGTACAGGGAATCGAACACTGAAGCTTTCTTT
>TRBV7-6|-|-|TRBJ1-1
CASSPGTGPLLTEAFF
TGTGCCAGCAGCCCTGGAACAGGGCCGCTGCTCACTGAAGCTTTCTTT
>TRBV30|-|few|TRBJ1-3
CAWMQGNSGNTIYF
TGTGCCTGGATGCAGGGTAACTCTGGAAACACCATATATTTT
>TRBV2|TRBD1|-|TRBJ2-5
CASSETGGWETQYF
TGTGCCAGCAGTGAGACAGGGGGTTGGGAGACCCAGTACTTC
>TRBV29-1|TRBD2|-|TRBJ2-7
CSVELAGGSTGSYEQYF
TGCAGCGTTGAACTAGCGGGAGGAAGCACTGGTTCCTACGAGCAGTACTTC
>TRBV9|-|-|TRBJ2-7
CASSVVEDPSYEQYF
TGTGCCAGCAGCGTAGTGGAGGATCCCTCCTACGAGCAGTACTTC
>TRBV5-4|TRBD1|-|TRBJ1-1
CASSVGTGSNTEAFF
TGTGCCAGCAGCGTTGGGACAGGGTCTAACACTGAAGCTTTCTTT
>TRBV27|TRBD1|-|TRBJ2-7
CASSRRTGPSYEQYF
TGTGCCAGCAGCAGGAGGACAGGCCCCTCCTACGAGCAGTACTTC
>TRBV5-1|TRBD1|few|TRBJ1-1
CASSPGGTANTEAFF
TGCGCCAGCAGCCCGGGCGGGACAGCGAACACTGAAGCTTTCTTT
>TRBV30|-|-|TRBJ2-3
CALDGVLADTQYF
TGTGCCTTGGACGGGGTCCTCGCAGATACGCAGTATTTT
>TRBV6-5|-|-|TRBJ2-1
CASSYGGNYNEQFF
TGTGCCAGCAGTTACGGAGGAAACTACAATGAGCAGTTCTTC
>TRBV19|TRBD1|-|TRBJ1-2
CASSHQGGGGYTF
TGTGCCAGTAGTCACCAGGGGGGAGGTGGCTACACCTTC
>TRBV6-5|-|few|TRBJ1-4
CATSFMAGVTDLFF
TGTGCCACCAGTTTTATGGCAGGCGTCACAGATCTGTTTTTT
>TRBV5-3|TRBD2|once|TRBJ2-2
CARSFTLPRGDTGELFF
TGTGCCAGAAGCTTCACTCTACCCCGGGGGGACACCGGGGAGCTGTTTTTT
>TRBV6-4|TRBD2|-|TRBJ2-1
CASSRGTGGEQFF
TGTGCCAGCAGTCGTGGAACGGGGGGTGAGCAGTTCTTC
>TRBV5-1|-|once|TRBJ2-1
CASSSYRDSEQFF
TGCGCCAGCAGCTCGTACAGGGATAGTGAGCAGTTCTTC
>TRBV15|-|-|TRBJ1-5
CATAAGPNQPQHF
TGTGCCACAGCGGCAGGACCCAATCAGCCCCAGCATTTT
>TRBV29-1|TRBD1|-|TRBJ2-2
CSARQGSNTGELFF
TGCAGCGCAAGACAGGGATCGAACACCGGGGAGCTGTTTTTT
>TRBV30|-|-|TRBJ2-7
CAVSLPDWTYEQYF
TGTGCCGTGTCCCTCCCCGACTGGACCTACGAGCAGTACTTC
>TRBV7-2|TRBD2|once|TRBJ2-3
CASSFPTAGGSADTQYF
TGTGCCAGCAGCTTCCCTACGGCGGGAGGGAGCGCAGATACGCAGTATTTT
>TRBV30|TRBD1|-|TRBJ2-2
CAWSVRTGGIGELFF
TGTGCCTGGAGTGTCCGGACAGGGGGCATCGGGGAGCTGTTTTTT
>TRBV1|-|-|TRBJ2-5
CTSSHSSGRVVGTQYF
TGCACCAGCAGCCATTCTAGCGGGAGGGTGGTGGGAACCCAGTACTTC
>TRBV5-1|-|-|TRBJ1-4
CASRQTASPWANEKLFF
TGCGCCAGCAGACAGACAGCCTCGCCTTGGGCTAATGAAAAACTGTTTTTT
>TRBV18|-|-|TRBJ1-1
CASSPSTEAFF
TGTGCCAGCTCACCGAGTACTGAAGCTTTCTTT
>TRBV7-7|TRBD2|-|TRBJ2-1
CASSQAGGTNEQFF
TGTGCTAGCAGCCAAGCGGGAGGCACTAATGAGCAGTTCTTC
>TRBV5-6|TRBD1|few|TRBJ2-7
CASSFRRTGGGEQYF
TGTGCCAGCAGCTTTAGGAGGACAGGGGGAGGCGAGCAGTACTTC
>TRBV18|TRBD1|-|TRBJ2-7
CASSPSSGQGNEQYF
TGTGCCAGCTCACCGAGTTCGGGACAGGGTAACGAGCAGTACTTC
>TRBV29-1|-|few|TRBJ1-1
CSARGNTEAFF
TGCAGCGCAAGGGGGAACACTGAAGCTTTCTTT
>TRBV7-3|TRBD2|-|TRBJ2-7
CASSLSPRLAGGPYEQYF
TGTGCCAGCAGCTTATCCCCTCGACTAGCGGGAGGGCCTTACGAGCAGTACTTC
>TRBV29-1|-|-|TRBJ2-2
CSVGVAVNTGELFF
TGCAGCGTTGGGGTAGCGGTGAACACCGGGGAGCTGTTTTTT
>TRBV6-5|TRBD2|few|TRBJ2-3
CASSSSGSTDTQYF
TGTGCCAGCAGTTCTAGCGGCAGCACAGATACGCAGTATTTT
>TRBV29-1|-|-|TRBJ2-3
CSVEGETDTQYF
TGCAGCGTTGAAGGTGAGACAGATACGCAGTATTTT
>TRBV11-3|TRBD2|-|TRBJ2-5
CASTRTSGRVGGETQYF
TGTGCCAGCACTCGGACTAGCGGGAGAGTGGGAGGCGAGACCCAGTACTTC
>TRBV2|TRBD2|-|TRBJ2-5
CASSILAGGPGETQYF
TGTGCCAGCAGTATACTAGCGGGAGGGCCGGGGGAGACCCAGTACTTC
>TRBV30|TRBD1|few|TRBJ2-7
CACYPGTGVSYEQYF
TGTGCCTGTTATCCGGGCACAGGGGTTTCCTACGAGCAGTACTTC
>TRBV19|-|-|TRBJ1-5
CASSTNSGPQHF
TGTGCCAGTAGTACCAACAGTGGGCCCCAGCATTTT
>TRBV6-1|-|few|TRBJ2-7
CASSPLGGGGYEQYF
TGTGCCAGCAGTCCTTTAGGGGGAGGGGGCTACGAGCAGTACTTC
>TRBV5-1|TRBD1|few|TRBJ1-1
CASSPTGQAFVNTEAFF
TGCGCCAGCAGCCCGACGGGACAGGCCTTCGTGAACACTGAAGCTTTCTTT
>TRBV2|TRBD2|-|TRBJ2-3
CASRRAGGTDTQYF
TGTGCCAGCAGAAGAGCGGGAGGTACAGATACGCAGTATTTT
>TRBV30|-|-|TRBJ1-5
CAWTRGLNQPQHF
TGTGCCTGGACCAGAGGGCTAAATCAGCCCCAGCATTTT
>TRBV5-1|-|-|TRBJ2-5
CASSFQARAGGTQYF
TGCGCCAGCAGCTTTCAGGCGAGGGCCGGGGGGACCCAGTACTTC
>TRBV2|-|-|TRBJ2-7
CASSVGRADYEQYF
TGTGCCAGCAGTGTCGGGCGGGCCGACTACGAGCAGTACTTC
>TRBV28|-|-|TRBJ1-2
CASSLGGAHYGYTF
TGTGCCAGCAGTTTAGGGGGCGCTCACTATGGCTACACCTTC
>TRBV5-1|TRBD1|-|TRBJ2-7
CASSLGGTGGSYEQYF
TGCGCCAGCAGCTTGGGTGGGACAGGTGGCTCCTACGAGCAGTACTTC
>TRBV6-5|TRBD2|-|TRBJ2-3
CASSTGTSVTDTQYF
TGTGCCAGCAGTACCGGGACTAGCGTCACAGATACGCAGTATTTT
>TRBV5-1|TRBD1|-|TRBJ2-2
CASSHGTANTGELFF
TGCGCCAGCAGCCACGGGACAGCCAACACCGGGGAGCTGTTTTTT
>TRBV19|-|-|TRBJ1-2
CASTGGHDYGYTF
TGTGCCAGTACGGGAGGGCACGACTATGGCTACACCTTC